This entry lists 20 T cell receptor beta chains sequenced from one sample in a study of blood T cell repertoires in COVID-19 (dated by TCRdb to about 2020). The library was produced with the immunoSEQ multiplex PCR assay. The clones in this table, taken by TCRdb from immuneACCESS, are in-frame only. Not every clone is retained; where verified, under half of the shortfall comes from an unresolved V gene, and the cause of the rest is unknown. The sample table lists about 310,000 clones, about 90% of them with a count of one. In total, the top ten clones hold around 8% of the sample. The sample consisted of peripheral blood. Every receptor here comes from a woman aged 50 to 65 who had recovered from COVID-19.

DNA for the CDR3: TGTGCCAGCAGGGCCTGGGGGGGCGGCTACACCTTC. Its translation: CASRAWGGGYTF. The V call is TRBV27, the J call TRBJ1-2, with D possibly matching TRBD1 (6 bases). Trimming pared 6 bases from V and 8 bases from J, leaving 13 bases between. Germline V gene data show CDR1 as MNHEY and CDR2 as SMNVEV (reference sequence). The CDR3 sequence is 12 residues long.

This clone was seen only once. V and J are TRBV19 and TRBJ1-1, with a tentative D call TRBD1 (6 bases). The CDR3 runs 13 residues. The germline V gene encodes CDR1 LNHDA and CDR2 SQIVND (reference sequence). Trimming took off 9 bases at V and 2 bases at J, with 13 bases between the two ends. CDR3 coding DNA: TGTGCCAGCACGAGGGGGAGAAACACTGAAGCTTTCTTT. Its protein product is CASTRGRNTEAFF.

The J gene is TRBJ2-3, the V gene TRBV5-4; 7 bases align to TRBD1. Germline V CDR1 and CDR2: SGHNT, YYREEE (reference sequence). CDR3 size: 17 residues. Unmatched junction bases numbered 9, after V lost 0 bases and J lost 2 bases. The CDR3: CASSLGKTGPLTDTQYF. In DNA form, the CDR3 reads TGTGCCAGCAGCTTGGGTAAGACAGGGCCACTCACAGATACGCAGTATTTT.

CDR3 amino acids: CAITPLSGGELFF. The CDR3 DNA follows: TGTGCCATCACTCCCCTAAGTGGCGGGGAGCTGTTTTTT. The V gene is TRBV10-3, the J gene TRBJ2-2; no reliable D call. Germline V gene data show CDR1 as ENHRY and CDR2 as SYGVKD. V lost 7 bases, J lost 7 bases, and 13 bases lay in between. The CDR3 is 13 residues long.

The gene calls are TRBV24-1 and TRBJ2-2; 9 bases agree with TRBD2. The germline V gene has CDR1 KGHDR and CDR2 SFDVKD. The CDR3 sequence is 17 residues long. Unmatched junction bases numbered 10, after V lost 4 bases and J lost 5 bases. The DNA of the CDR3 is TGTGCCACCAGTGACCTAAATAGCGGGAGAGGTACCGGGGAGCTGTTTTTT. Translated, it gives CATSDLNSGRGTGELFF.

The V gene is TRBV30, the J gene TRBJ2-2, with D possibly TRBD2 on 5 matching bases. CDR1 and CDR2 (germline): GTSNPN, SVGIG (reference sequence). Trimming cost V 2 bases and J 4 bases, with 11 bases left between them. This CDR3 spans 14 amino acids. This CDR3 is CAWSSRGSTGELFF. The CDR3 DNA follows: TGTGCCTGGAGTTCCCGAGGGAGCACCGGGGAGCTGTTTTTT. Looking up the rest from reference TRBV30 and TRBJ2-2 gives the full variable domain: SQTIHQWPATLVQPVGSPLSLECTVEGTSNPNLYWYRQAAGRGLQLLFYSVGIGQISSEVPQNLSASRPQDRQFILSSKKLLLSDSGFYLCAWSSRGSTGELFFGEGSRLTVL.

The genes are TRBV24-1 and TRBJ1-1; D may be TRBD1 (6 bases). V gave up 3 bases and J gave up 3 bases, with 13 bases separating them. The CDR3 totals 15 residues. Per germline, CDR1 KGHDR and CDR2 SFDVKD. This CDR3 is CATSDNTGHDTEAFF. The CDR3 nucleotides are TGTGCCACCAGTGATAATACGGGACACGACACTGAAGCTTTCTTT.

The table lists this clone with many counts. The chain has TRBV27 and TRBJ2-5, with TRBD2 identical over 8 bases. Trimming cost V 6 bases and J 5 bases; bases outside gene matches: 11. The CDR3 is 15 amino acids. Germline CDR1 MNHEY, CDR2 SMNVEV (reference sequence). The CDR3 loop is CASRSLLGGGETQYF. For the CDR3, the DNA is TGTGCCAGCAGATCCCTCTTGGGCGGGGGGGAGACCCAGTACTTC.

This clone was seen just once. The CDR3 DNA follows: TGTGCCAGCTCCGGGAGAAAGGGCTATGGCTACACCTTC. Translation: CASSGRKGYGYTF. The chain has TRBV27 and TRBJ1-2; D call uncertain. The V end was cut by 8 bases, the J end by 4 bases, with 14 bases between. Germline V gene data show CDR1 as MNHEY and CDR2 as SMNVEV (reference sequence). The CDR3 runs 13 residues.

J is TRBJ2-5 and V is TRBV11-3, with 9 bases lining up with TRBD1. From germline, CDR1 is SGHNT and CDR2 YENEEA. CDR3 length: 15 amino acids. J gave up 2 bases and V 3 bases, and 4 bases lay outside the gene matches. The CDR3 is CASSLRTGDQETQYF. The CDR3 region has the DNA TGTGCCAGCAGCTTGAGGACAGGGGATCAAGAGACCCAGTACTTC.

This chain joins TRBV30 and TRBJ1-2, with D perhaps TRBD1 (6 bases). CDR1 GTSNPN and CDR2 SVGIG come from the germline V gene (reference sequence). The CDR3 loop spans 14 amino acids. The ends were cut back, 0 bases at V and 0 bases at J, with 8 bases in the middle. CDR3 region: CAWSVGGANYGYTF. CDR3 coding DNA: TGTGCCTGGAGTGTAGGGGGGGCTAACTATGGCTACACCTTC.

V and J are TRBV9 and TRBJ1-1; no clear D gene. With 3 bases removed from V and 0 bases from J, the gap between germline ends came to 6 bases. The CDR3 sequence is 13 residues long. The V gene's germline CDR1 is SGDLS and CDR2 YYNGEE. The CDR3 reads CASSGEMNTEAFF. CDR3 coding DNA: TGTGCCAGCAGCGGTGAGATGAACACTGAAGCTTTCTTT.

V is TRBV6-2 or TRBV6-3 and J is TRBJ2-1; maybe TRBD2 (6 bases). Trimming left V 6 bases short and J 10 bases short, with 19 bases between. The CDR3 runs 14 residues. CDR1 and CDR2 from the germline V gene are MNHEY and SVGEGT. CDR3 in DNA: TGTGCCAGCAGCCCCCTCCTGACTAGTGGAGAGCAGTTCTTC. As protein: CASSPLLTSGEQFF.

This chain joins TRBV7-9 and TRBJ2-3; D might be TRBD2 (6 bases). The CDR3 is made up of 17 amino acids. The germline V and J ends were trimmed by 5 bases and 2 bases, with 20 bases remaining between them. In germline, CDR1 is SEHNR, CDR2 FQNEAQ (reference sequence). Here the CDR3 DNA reads TGTGCCAGCAGCCCAAGGCGCGGGACGGTAATCACAGATACGCAGTATTTT. It specifies CASSPRRGTVITDTQYF.

The rearrangement uses TRBV10-3 and TRBJ1-1, with a possible D match to TRBD1 (5 bases). The germline CDR1 and CDR2 sequences are ENHRY and SYGVKD. This CDR3 has 13 residues. V was cut by 10 bases and J by 0 bases, with 12 bases left in between. In nucleotides, the CDR3 is TGTGCCACCGCCAGGGTCATGAACACTGAAGCTTTCTTT. Protein sequence: CATARVMNTEAFF.

The chain combines TRBV6-5 with TRBJ1-5; D remains ambiguous. V was pared by 6 bases and J by 6 bases, with 18 bases between. The CDR3 covers 15 residues. The V gene's germline CDR1 is MNHEY and CDR2 SVGAGI. The CDR3 DNA reads TGTGCCAGCAGCTTCACACCGACTGAAGGTCAGCCCCAGCATTTT. Translating gives CASSFTPTEGQPQHF.

J is TRBJ2-7 and V is TRBV18, with 9 bases identical to TRBD1. CDR3 size: 17 residues. The V gene end was trimmed by 4 bases and the J gene end by 5 bases; junction bases not matched to a gene: 15. Germline CDR1 and CDR2: KGHSH and LQKENI. The CDR3 here is CASSLARNRGRFHEQYF. The CDR3 DNA reads as TGTGCCAGCTCACTAGCCCGAAACAGGGGGCGCTTCCACGAGCAGTACTTC.

V gene TRBV4-1 combines with J gene TRBJ2-2; 10 nucleotides line up with TRBD2. The CDR3 consists of 18 residues. Germline V gene sequence: CDR1 MGHRA, CDR2 YSYEKL. Trimming removed 1 base from V and 7 bases from J; junction bases left unmatched: 12. In DNA, the CDR3 is TGCGCCAGCAGCCAAGGGTCTAGCGGGGGACCCCTCGGCGGGGAGCTGTTTTTT. Its protein product is CASSQGSSGGPLGGELFF.

The V and J genes are TRBV7-2 and TRBJ2-7; 9 bases align to TRBD2. Unmatched junction bases numbered 4, after V lost 0 bases and J lost 7 bases. The CDR3 is 14 residues long. Per the germline V gene, CDR1 is SGHTA and CDR2 is FQGNSA. The CDR3 sequence is CASSLAAGGGEQYF. The CDR3 DNA follows: TGTGCCAGCAGCTTAGCAGCGGGGGGTGGAGAGCAGTACTTC.

This sequence joins TRBV5-1 and TRBJ2-5; 8 bases agree with TRBD2. The germline gives CDR1 SGHRS, CDR2 YFSETQ. The CDR3 totals 18 residues. Trimming cost V 4 bases and J 5 bases; bases outside gene matches: 19. CDR3 DNA sequence: TGCGCCAGCAGCCCAATCCTCGGCCCCGGGGGGGCTGGTGAGACCCAGTACTTC. Encoded protein: CASSPILGPGGAGETQYF.